Described below is a single TCR beta chain sequence and its context. The antigen is not known. TCRdb keeps only in-frame clones here, not all; method: immunoSEQ multiplex PCR. Of more than 9,000 clones listed, approximately 78% are singletons. Germline CDR1 reads MNHNS; CDR2 reads SASEGT. Trimming removed 6 bases from V and 0 bases from J, with 8 bases in between. This CDR3 region has 13 residues. The data are from a study of OX40 agonist ivuxolimab in advanced cancers. In the study overall: Therapy given before enrollment (anti-PD-1, anti-PD-L1 or anti-CTLA-4) was allowed, and 40% had some. Three patients got partial responses; one had hepatocellular carcinoma and two had cutaneous melanoma.

Study conclusions and caveats: There was clonal expansion of CD4+ and CD8+ blood T cells by week 6 at 0.1 to 3.0 mg/kg.

This sequence originates from an adult with an advanced solid tumor such as melanoma, head and neck, liver or kidney cancer. Material: CD4+ or CD8+ T cells sorted from blood, obtained in a trial of the OX40 agonist ivuxolimab. V and J are TRBV6-1 and TRBJ1-1; a weak D match, TRBD1 (6 bases). CDR3 coding DNA: TGTGCCAGCAGCGGACAGATGAACACTGAAGCTTTCTTT. Translated: CASSGQMNTEAFF.